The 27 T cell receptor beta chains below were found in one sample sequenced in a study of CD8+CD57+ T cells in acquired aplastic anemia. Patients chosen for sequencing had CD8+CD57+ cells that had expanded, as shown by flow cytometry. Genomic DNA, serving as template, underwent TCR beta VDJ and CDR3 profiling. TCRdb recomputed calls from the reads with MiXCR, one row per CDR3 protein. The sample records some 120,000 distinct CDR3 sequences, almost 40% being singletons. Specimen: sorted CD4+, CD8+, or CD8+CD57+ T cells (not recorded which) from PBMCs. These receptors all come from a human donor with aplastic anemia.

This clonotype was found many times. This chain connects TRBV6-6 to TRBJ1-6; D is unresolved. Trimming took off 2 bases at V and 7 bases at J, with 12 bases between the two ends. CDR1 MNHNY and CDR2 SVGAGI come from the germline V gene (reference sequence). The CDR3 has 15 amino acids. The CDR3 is CASSYQPQGNSPLHF. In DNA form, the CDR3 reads TGTGCCAGCAGTTACCAGCCCCAAGGCAATTCACCCCTCCACTTT.

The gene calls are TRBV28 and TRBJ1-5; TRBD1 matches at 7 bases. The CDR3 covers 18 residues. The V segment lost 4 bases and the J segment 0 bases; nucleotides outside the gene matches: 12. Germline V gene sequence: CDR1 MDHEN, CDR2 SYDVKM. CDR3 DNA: TGTGCCAGCAGTTCCCCAAGTGAAGGGGGCTATAGCAATCAGCCCCAGCATTTT. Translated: CASSSPSEGGYSNQPQHF.

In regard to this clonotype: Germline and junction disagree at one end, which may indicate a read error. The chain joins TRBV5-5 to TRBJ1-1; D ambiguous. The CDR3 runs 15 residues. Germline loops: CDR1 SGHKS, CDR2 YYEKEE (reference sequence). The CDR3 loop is CARSKGALPNTEAFF. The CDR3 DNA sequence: TGTGCCCGCAGCAAAGGCGCCCTTCCGAACACTGAAGCTTTCTTT.

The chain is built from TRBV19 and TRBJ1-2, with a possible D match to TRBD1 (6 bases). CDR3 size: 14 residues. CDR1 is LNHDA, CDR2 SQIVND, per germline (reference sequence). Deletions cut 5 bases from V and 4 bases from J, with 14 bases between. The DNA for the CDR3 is TGTGCCAGTAGTGTATCAGGGGCGGGCTATGGCTACACCTTC. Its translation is CASSVSGAGYGYTF.

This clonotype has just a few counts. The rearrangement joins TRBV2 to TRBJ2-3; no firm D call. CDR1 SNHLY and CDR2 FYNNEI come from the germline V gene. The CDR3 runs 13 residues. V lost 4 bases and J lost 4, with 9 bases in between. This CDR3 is CASSVTDSDTQYF. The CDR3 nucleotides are TGTGCCAGCAGTGTCACAGATTCAGATACGCAGTATTTT.

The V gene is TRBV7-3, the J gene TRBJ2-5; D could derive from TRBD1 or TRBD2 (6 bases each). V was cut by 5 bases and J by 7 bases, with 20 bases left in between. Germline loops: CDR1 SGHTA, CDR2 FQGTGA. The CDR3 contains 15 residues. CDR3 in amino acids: CASSLPGGGRATQYF. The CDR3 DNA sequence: TGTGCCAGCAGCCTCCCTGGAGGGGGACGGGCGACCCAGTACTTC.

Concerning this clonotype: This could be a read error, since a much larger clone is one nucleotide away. The CDR3 DNA follows: TGCGCCAGCAGCCAAGATCGGGCCGGGGACGGGGAGACCCAGTACTTC. This sequence encodes CASSQDRAGDGETQYF. The rearrangement joins TRBV4-1 to TRBJ2-5; D is tentatively TRBD1 or TRBD2 (5 bases each). The germline CDR1 and CDR2 sequences are MGHRA and YSYEKL. The V and J ends lost 0 bases and 5 bases respectively, with 16 bases between them. CDR3 length: 16 amino acids.

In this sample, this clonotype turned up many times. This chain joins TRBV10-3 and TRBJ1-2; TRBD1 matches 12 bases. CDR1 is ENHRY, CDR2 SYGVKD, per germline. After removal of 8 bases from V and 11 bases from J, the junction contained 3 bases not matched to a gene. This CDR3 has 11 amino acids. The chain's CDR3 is CAIGDRGLYTF. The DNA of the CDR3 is TGTGCCATCGGGGACAGGGGGCTGTACACCTTC.

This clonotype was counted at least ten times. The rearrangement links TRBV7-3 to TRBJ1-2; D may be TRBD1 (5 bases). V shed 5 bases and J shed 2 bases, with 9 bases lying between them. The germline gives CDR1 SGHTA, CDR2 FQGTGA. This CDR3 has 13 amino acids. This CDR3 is CASSATGNYGYTF. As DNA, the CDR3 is TGTGCCAGCAGCGCAACAGGAAACTATGGCTACACCTTC.

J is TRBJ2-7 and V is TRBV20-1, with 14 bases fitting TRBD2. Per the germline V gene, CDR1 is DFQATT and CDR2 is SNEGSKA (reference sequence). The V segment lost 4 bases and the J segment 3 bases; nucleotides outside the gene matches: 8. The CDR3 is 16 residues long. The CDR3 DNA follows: TGCAGTGCTACCACGGGACTAGCGGGGGCCTACTACGAGCAGTACTTC. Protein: CSATTGLAGAYYEQYF.

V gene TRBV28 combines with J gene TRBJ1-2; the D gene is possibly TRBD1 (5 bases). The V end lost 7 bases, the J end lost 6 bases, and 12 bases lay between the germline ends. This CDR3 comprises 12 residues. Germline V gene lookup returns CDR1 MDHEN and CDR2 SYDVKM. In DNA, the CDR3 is TGTGCCAGCACCATAACGGGGGATGGCTACACCTTC. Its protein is CASTITGDGYTF.

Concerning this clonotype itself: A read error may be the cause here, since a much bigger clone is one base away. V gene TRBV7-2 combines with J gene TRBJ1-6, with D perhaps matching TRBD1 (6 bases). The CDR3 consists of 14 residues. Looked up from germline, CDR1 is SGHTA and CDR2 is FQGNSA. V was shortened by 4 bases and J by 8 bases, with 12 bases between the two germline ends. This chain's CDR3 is CASSWGGGDSPLHF. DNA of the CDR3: TGTGCCAGCAGCTGGGGAGGGGGTGATTCACCCCTCCACTTT.

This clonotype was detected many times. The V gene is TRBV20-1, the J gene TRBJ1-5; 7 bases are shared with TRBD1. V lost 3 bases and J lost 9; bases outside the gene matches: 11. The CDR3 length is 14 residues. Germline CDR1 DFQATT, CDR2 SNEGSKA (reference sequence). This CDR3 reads CSASPQGGTRPQHF. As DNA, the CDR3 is TGCAGTGCTAGTCCCCAGGGGGGGACTAGGCCCCAGCATTTT.

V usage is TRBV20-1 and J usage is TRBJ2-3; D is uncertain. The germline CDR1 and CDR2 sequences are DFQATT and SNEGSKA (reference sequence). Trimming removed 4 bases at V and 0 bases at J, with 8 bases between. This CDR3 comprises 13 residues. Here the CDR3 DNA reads TGCAGTGCTAAGATAGGTAGCACAGATACGCAGTATTTT. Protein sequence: CSAKIGSTDTQYF.

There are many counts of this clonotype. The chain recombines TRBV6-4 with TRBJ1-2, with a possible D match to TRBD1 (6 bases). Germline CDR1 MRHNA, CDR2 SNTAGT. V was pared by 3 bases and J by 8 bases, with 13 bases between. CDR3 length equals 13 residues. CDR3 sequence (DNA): TGTGCCAGCAGTGATGGGACACCCAACGGCTACACCTTC. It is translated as CASSDGTPNGYTF.

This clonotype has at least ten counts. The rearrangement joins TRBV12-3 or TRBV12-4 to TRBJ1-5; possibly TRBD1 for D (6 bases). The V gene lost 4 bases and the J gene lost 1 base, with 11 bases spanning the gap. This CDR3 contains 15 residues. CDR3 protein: CASSSTDRSNQPQHF. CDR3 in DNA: TGTGCCAGCAGTTCCACGGACAGAAGCAATCAGCCCCAGCATTTT.

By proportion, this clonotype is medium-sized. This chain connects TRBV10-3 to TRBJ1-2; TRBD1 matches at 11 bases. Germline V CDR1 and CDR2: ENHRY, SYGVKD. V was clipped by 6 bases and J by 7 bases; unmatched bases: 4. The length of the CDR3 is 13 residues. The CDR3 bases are TGTGCCATCAGCGCGGACAGGGGGCGTGGCTACACCTTC. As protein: CAISADRGRGYTF.

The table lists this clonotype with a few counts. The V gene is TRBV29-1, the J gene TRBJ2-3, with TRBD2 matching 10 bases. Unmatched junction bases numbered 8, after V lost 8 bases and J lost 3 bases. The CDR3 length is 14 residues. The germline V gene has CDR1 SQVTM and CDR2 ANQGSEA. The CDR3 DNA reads TGCAGCCTCCGAGCGGGAGGGAGTACAGATACGCAGTATTTT. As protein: CSLRAGGSTDTQYF.

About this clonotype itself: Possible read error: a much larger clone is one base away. The CDR3 DNA is TGTCCCAGCAGCTTAGAAAACAGGCAGAACACCATATATTTT. It is translated as CPSSLENRQNTIYF. The chain uses TRBV7-9 and TRBJ1-3; D might be TRBD1 (5 bases). Germline-derived CDR1 and CDR2 are SEHNR and FQNEAQ (reference sequence). The CDR3 spans 14 residues.

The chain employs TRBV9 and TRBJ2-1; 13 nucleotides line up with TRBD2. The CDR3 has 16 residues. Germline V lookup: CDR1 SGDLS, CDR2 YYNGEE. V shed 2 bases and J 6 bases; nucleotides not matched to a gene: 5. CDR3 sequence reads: CASSVRLAGGRNEQFF. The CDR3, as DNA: TGTGCCAGCAGCGTCCGACTAGCGGGGGGCCGCAATGAGCAGTTCTTC.

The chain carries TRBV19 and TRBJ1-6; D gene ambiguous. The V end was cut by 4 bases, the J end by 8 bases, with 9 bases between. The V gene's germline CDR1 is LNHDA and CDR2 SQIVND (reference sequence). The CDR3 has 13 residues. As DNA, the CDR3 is TGTGCCAGTAGTACCGCGGTGGATTCACCCCTCCACTTT. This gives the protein CASSTAVDSPLHF.

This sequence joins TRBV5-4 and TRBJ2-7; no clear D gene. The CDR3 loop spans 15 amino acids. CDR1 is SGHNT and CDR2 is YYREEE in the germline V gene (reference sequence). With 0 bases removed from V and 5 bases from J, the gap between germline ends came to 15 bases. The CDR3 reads CASSLDSAPVDEQYF. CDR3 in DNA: TGTGCCAGCAGCTTGGATTCGGCCCCAGTAGACGAGCAGTACTTC.

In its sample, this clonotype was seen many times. The CDR3 sequence: CASSLAGGTVDTQYF. The CDR3 region has the DNA TGTGCCAGCAGCTTAGCGGGGGGCACTGTAGATACGCAGTATTTT. The chain links TRBV11-1 to TRBJ2-3; D may match TRBD1 or TRBD2 (6 bases each). The CDR3 spans 15 residues. Germline V gene lookup returns CDR1 SGHAT and CDR2 FQDESV (reference sequence). The ends were cut back, 0 bases at V and 5 bases at J, with 12 bases in the middle. Complete variable domain (other parts from reference TRBV11-1 and TRBJ2-3): EAEVAQSPRYKITEKSQAVAFWCDPISGHATLYWYRQILGQGPELLVQFQDESVVDDSQLPKDRFSAERLKGVDSTLKIQPAELGDSAMYLCASSLAGGTVDTQYFGPGTRLTVL.

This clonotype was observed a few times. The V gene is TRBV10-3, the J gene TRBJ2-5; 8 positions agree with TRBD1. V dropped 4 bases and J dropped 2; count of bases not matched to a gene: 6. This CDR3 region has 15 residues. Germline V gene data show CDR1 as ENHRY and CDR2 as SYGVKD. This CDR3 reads CAISAQTGAQETQYF. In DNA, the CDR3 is TGTGCCATCAGTGCCCAGACAGGGGCGCAAGAGACCCAGTACTTC.

The CDR3 here is CATSRDDRGTDTQYF. CDR3 sequence (DNA): TGTGCCACCAGCAGAGATGACCGGGGCACAGATACGCAGTATTTT. The gene calls are TRBV15 and TRBJ2-3; D is undetermined. From germline, CDR1 is LNHNV and CDR2 YYDKDF (reference sequence). V was shortened by 0 bases and J by 1 base, with 8 bases between the two germline ends. CDR3 length: 15 residues.

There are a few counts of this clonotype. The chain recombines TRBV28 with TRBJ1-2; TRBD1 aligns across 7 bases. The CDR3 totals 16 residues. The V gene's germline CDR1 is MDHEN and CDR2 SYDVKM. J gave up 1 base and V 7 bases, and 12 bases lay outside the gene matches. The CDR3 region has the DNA TGTGCCAGCAAGGAGGACAGGCTTGTTTTTAACTATGGCTACACCTTC. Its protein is CASKEDRLVFNYGYTF.

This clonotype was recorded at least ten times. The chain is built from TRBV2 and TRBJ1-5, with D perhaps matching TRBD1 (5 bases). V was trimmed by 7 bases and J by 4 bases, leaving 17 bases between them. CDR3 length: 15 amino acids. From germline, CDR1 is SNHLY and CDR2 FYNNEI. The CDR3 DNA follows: TGTGCCAGCAACCAGACACCGAGGGGAAATCAGCCCCAGCATTTT. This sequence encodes CASNQTPRGNQPQHF. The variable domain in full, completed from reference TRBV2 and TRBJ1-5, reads EPEVTQTPSHQVTQMGQEVILRCVPISNHLYFYWYRQILGQKVEFLVSFYNNEISEKSEIFDDQFSVERPDGSNFTLKIRSTKLEDSAMYFCASNQTPRGNQPQHFGDGTRLSIL.